A selection of T cell receptor beta chains follows, all from one sample in a study of blood T cell repertoires in COVID-19. Sequencing was performed with immunoSEQ multiplex PCR; in TCRdb, only in-frame clones are kept and a portion is missing. The data hold fewer than 85,000 clones, with 82% observed a single time. The sequencing sample was made of peripheral blood. Receptor source: a woman aged 55-69 years with acute or convalescent COVID-19. CDR3s include the opening cysteine and the closing phenylalanine or tryptophan. The D gene is left open where the match is weak. Clone size is stated in some rows and not others, as once, few, many or a class when expanded.

j_call d_call clone_size v_call cdr3_aa cdr3_nt
TRBJ2-1 - - TRBV29-1 CSFAWGGEQFF TGCAGCTTTGCGTGGGGAGGAGAGCAGTTCTTC
TRBJ2-7 - - TRBV5-8 CASSLRGDRVEQYF TGTGCCAGCAGCTTGCGCGGGGATAGGGTCGAGCAGTACTTC
TRBJ2-5 - - TRBV4-1 CASSQDSTETQYF TGCGCCAGCAGCCAAGACAGTACAGAGACCCAGTACTTC
TRBJ1-5 - few TRBV6-5 CASRSFGGSNQPQHF TGTGCCAGTAGATCCTTTGGCGGGAGCAATCAGCCCCAGCATTTT
TRBJ1-4 - - TRBV4-1 CASSQPDLRGEKLFF TGCGCCAGCAGCCAGCCGGACCTTCGCGGGGAAAAACTGTTTTTT
TRBJ2-7 TRBD1 - TRBV2 CASSGGTGRTYEQYF TGTGCCAGCAGTGGGGGGACAGGGAGGACCTACGAGCAGTACTTC
TRBJ2-7 - - TRBV27 CASSTSPYEQYF TGTGCCAGCAGCACTAGCCCCTACGAGCAGTACTTC
TRBJ2-7 - few TRBV7-8 CASSLALLLGYEQYF TGTGCCAGCAGCTTAGCACTTCTCCTTGGCTACGAGCAGTACTTC
TRBJ1-2 - once TRBV25-1 CALALQNGDYGYTF TGTGCCCTAGCCCTTCAGAATGGGGACTATGGCTACACCTTC
TRBJ2-7 - few TRBV19 CASSINEGPIYEQYF TGTGCCAGTAGTATTAACGAGGGCCCAATCTACGAGCAGTACTTC
TRBJ2-5 TRBD1 - TRBV12-5 CASGTGQGQETQYF TGTGCTAGTGGAACCGGACAGGGCCAAGAGACCCAGTACTTC
TRBJ1-1 - - TRBV30 CAWSIRLYEAFF TGTGCCTGGAGTATAAGACTTTATGAAGCTTTCTTT
TRBJ1-5 - - TRBV27 CASSLLGNGGSNQPQHF TGTGCCAGCAGTTTACTCGGGAACGGAGGGAGCAATCAGCCCCAGCATTTT
TRBJ1-6 - - TRBV5-1 CASSFRGIDSPLHF TGCGCCAGCAGCTTCCGGGGGATAGATTCACCCCTCCACTTT
TRBJ2-5 - - TRBV3-1/TRBV3-2 CASSPDWTGRVTQYF TGTGCCAGCAGCCCCGACTGGACGGGAAGAGTGACCCAGTACTTC
TRBJ1-1 TRBD1 - TRBV27 CASRDRFRQAFF TGTGCCAGCAGGGACAGGTTCCGACAAGCTTTCTTT
TRBJ1-5 TRBD1 - TRBV5-1 CASSLSGGEGQPQHF TGCGCCAGCAGTCTATCAGGGGGCGAAGGTCAGCCCCAGCATTTT
TRBJ1-5 - once TRBV18 CASSPGHASGNQPQHF TGTGCCAGCTCACCTGGACACGCCTCGGGCAATCAGCCCCAGCATTTT
TRBJ2-6 - - TRBV6-1 CASTLGLAGANVLTF TGTGCCAGCACCCTGGGACTCGCTGGGGCCAACGTCCTGACTTTC
TRBJ1-2 TRBD1 - TRBV28 CATRDSSLRAYTF TGTGCCACCAGGGACAGTTCCCTTAGGGCCTACACCTTC
TRBJ1-5 TRBD1 - TRBV2 CASSEGQGLNQPQHF TGTGCCAGCAGTGAGGGACAGGGACTGAATCAGCCCCAGCATTTT
TRBJ2-7 - - TRBV6-2/TRBV6-3 CASTPKGIFAYEQYF TGTGCCAGCACCCCGAAGGGGATTTTCGCCTACGAGCAGTACTTC
TRBJ1-1 - - TRBV5-1 CASSLGAGVEAFF TGCGCCAGCAGCTTGGGGGCAGGGGTTGAAGCTTTCTTT
TRBJ2-7 - once TRBV12-3/TRBV12-4 CASSLGATYEQYF TGTGCCAGCAGTTTAGGAGCAACCTACGAGCAGTACTTC
TRBJ2-3 - - TRBV30 CAWSPSTDTQYF TGTGCCTGGTCCCCTAGCACAGATACGCAGTATTTT
TRBJ1-1 - - TRBV12-3/TRBV12-4 CASRVDRITEAFF TGTGCCAGCAGGGTTGACAGGATCACTGAAGCTTTCTTT
TRBJ2-5 - - TRBV6-5 CASRVAEYQETQYF TGTGCCAGCAGAGTAGCGGAGTACCAAGAGACCCAGTACTTC
TRBJ1-1 - - TRBV19 CASSFIRGKNTEAFF TGTGCCAGTAGTTTTATCCGGGGAAAGAACACTGAAGCTTTCTTT
TRBJ1-1 - - TRBV11-2 CASSLRDTEAFF TGTGCCAGCAGCTTAAGAGATACTGAAGCTTTCTTT
TRBJ2-7 TRBD2 - TRBV5-4 CASSGGRPYSYEQYF TGTGCCAGCAGCGGCGGGAGGCCGTACTCCTACGAGCAGTACTTC
TRBJ2-7 TRBD2 - TRBV19 CASSITGGLPYEQYF TGTGCCAGTAGTATTACGGGAGGCCTGCCCTACGAGCAGTACTTC
TRBJ1-6 - - TRBV4-1 CASSQEEDNSPLHF TGCGCCAGCAGCCAAGAAGAGGATAATTCACCCCTCCACTTT
TRBJ2-7 TRBD2 - TRBV27 CASSFSRTSGRPTYEQYF TGTGCCAGCAGTTTTTCGAGGACTAGCGGGAGACCAACCTACGAGCAGTACTTC
TRBJ1-5 - - TRBV27 CASSPTLTAIHQPQHF TGTGCCAGCAGTCCGACTTTGACTGCTATCCATCAGCCCCAGCATTTT
TRBJ1-4 - - TRBV12-5 CASGDGRHIATNEKLFF TGTGCTAGTGGGGATGGAAGACACATTGCAACTAATGAAAAACTGTTTTTT
TRBJ1-2 TRBD1 - TRBV7-9 CASSLAGTGWHDYGYTF TGTGCCAGCAGCTTAGCCGGGACAGGGTGGCACGACTATGGCTACACCTTC
TRBJ1-2 - - TRBV5-4 CASSLGHQKNYGYTF TGTGCCAGCAGCTTGGGACACCAAAAGAACTATGGCTACACCTTC
TRBJ1-1 TRBD1 - TRBV9 CASSAQGATNTEAFF TGTGCCAGCAGCGCCCAGGGGGCCACGAACACTGAAGCTTTCTTT
TRBJ2-2 TRBD1 - TRBV5-8 CASSFMTGANTGELFF TGTGCCAGCAGCTTCATGACAGGGGCGAACACCGGGGAGCTGTTTTTT
TRBJ1-3 - - TRBV7-8 CASSLQGFGNTIYF TGTGCCAGCAGCTTACAGGGTTTCGGAAACACCATATATTTT
TRBJ1-1 - - TRBV25-1 CASSEYPEYTEAFF TGTGCCAGCAGTGAATATCCCGAGTACACTGAAGCTTTCTTT
TRBJ1-2 - once TRBV4-1 CASSQGASQYYGYTF TGCGCCAGCAGCCAAGGGGCGTCCCAATACTATGGCTACACCTTC
TRBJ2-1 TRBD2 - TRBV18 CASSPTVAGGRNEQFF TGTGCCAGCTCACCAACGGTCGCGGGGGGCCGAAATGAGCAGTTCTTC
TRBJ1-5 - - TRBV7-8 CASSLGAGRNQPQHF TGTGCCAGCAGCTTAGGGGCAGGGCGAAATCAGCCCCAGCATTTT
TRBJ1-1 TRBD1 - TRBV30 CAWRRTGNDEAFF TGTGCCTGGAGGAGGACAGGGAACGATGAAGCTTTCTTT
TRBJ1-5 - few TRBV19 CASNMQQGADQPQHF TGTGCCAGTAATATGCAACAGGGCGCTGATCAGCCCCAGCATTTT
TRBJ2-2 TRBD1 - TRBV30 CAWSPGQGVTGELFF TGTGCCTGGAGTCCAGGACAGGGGGTCACCGGGGAGCTGTTTTTT
TRBJ2-7 - - TRBV6-5 CASGNLRTQGHEQYF TGTGCCAGCGGCAACCTACGGACCCAGGGCCACGAGCAGTACTTC
TRBJ2-7 TRBD1 few TRBV6-5 CASSWGQGLGEQYF TGTGCCAGCAGCTGGGGACAGGGGCTAGGGGAGCAGTACTTC
TRBJ2-7 TRBD1 - TRBV18 CASSPDRGGSEQYF TGTGCCAGCTCACCGGACAGGGGAGGATCCGAGCAGTACTTC
TRBJ1-4 TRBD1 - TRBV3-1/TRBV3-2 CASSQGQGEKLFF TGTGCCAGCAGCCAGGGACAGGGTGAAAAACTGTTTTTT
TRBJ2-7 TRBD1 - TRBV14 CASSLMTSRTGALYEQYF TGTGCCAGCAGCCTCATGACCTCCCGGACAGGGGCATTATACGAGCAGTACTTC
TRBJ1-2 - - TRBV6-5 CASSPRLGDYGYTF TGTGCCAGCAGCCCCCGGTTGGGCGACTATGGCTACACCTTC
TRBJ1-4 - - TRBV7-8 CASSSRLAGSNEKLFF TGTGCCAGCAGCTCCCGTCTCGCAGGCTCTAATGAAAAACTGTTTTTT
TRBJ1-2 - - TRBV5-8 CASSLAGYGYTF TGTGCCAGCAGCTTGGCGGGATATGGCTACACCTTC
TRBJ2-1 TRBD2 once TRBV6-6 CASRPLSGGFYNEQFF TGTGCCAGCAGGCCACTTAGCGGGGGCTTCTACAATGAGCAGTTCTTC
TRBJ2-1 TRBD1 once TRBV6-6 CASSYGGTGGGEQFF TGTGCCAGCAGTTACGGCGGGACAGGGGGCGGTGAGCAGTTCTTC